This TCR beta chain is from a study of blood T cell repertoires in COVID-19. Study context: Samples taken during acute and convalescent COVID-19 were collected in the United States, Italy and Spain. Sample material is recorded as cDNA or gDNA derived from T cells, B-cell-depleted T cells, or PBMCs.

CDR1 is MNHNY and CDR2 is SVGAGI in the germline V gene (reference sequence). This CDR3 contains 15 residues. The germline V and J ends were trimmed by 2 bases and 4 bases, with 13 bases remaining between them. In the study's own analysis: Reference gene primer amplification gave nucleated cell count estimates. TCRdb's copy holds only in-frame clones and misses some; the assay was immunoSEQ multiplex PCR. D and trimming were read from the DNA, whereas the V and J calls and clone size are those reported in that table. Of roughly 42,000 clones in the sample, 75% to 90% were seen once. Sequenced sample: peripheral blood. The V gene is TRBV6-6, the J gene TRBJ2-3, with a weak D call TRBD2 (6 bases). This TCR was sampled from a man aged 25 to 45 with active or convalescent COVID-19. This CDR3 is CASSYGDRRADTQYF. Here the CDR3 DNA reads TGTGCCAGCAGTTACGGCGATCGGAGGGCAGATACGCAGTATTTT.